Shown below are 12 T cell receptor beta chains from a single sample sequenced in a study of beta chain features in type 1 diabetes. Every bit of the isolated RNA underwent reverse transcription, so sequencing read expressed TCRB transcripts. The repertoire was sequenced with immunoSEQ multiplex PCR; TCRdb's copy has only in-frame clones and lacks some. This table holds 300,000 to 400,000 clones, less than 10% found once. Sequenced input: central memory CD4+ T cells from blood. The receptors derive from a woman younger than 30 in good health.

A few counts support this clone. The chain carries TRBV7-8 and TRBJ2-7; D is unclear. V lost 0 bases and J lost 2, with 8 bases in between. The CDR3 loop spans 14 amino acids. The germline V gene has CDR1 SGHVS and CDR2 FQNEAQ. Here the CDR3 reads CASSLAQSTYEQYF. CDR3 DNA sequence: TGTGCCAGCAGCTTAGCGCAAAGCACCTACGAGCAGTACTTC.

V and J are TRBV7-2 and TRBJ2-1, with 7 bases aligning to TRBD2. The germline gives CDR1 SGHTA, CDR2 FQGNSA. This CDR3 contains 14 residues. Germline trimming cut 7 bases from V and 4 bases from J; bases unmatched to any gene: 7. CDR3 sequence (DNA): TGTGCCAGCAATGCGGGAGTAAAGTACAATGAGCAGTTCTTC. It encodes CASNAGVKYNEQFF. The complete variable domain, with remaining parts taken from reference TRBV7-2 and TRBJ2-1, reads GAGVSQSPSNKVTEKGKDVELRCDPISGHTALYWYRQSLGQGLEFLIYFQGNSAPDKSGLPSDRFSAERTGGSVSTLTIQRTQQEDSAVYLCASNAGVKYNEQFFGPGTRLTVL.

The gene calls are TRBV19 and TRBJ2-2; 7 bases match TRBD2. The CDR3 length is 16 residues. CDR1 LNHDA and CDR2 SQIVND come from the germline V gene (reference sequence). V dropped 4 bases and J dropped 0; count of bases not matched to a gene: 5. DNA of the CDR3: TGTGCCAGTAGTACCGGCGGGACTACGAACACCGGGGAGCTGTTTTTT. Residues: CASSTGGTTNTGELFF.

In nucleotides, the CDR3 is TGTGCCAGCAGCCTCGGAGGGATCACAGATACGCAGTATTTT. This gives the protein CASSLGGITDTQYF. The V gene is TRBV7-6, the J gene TRBJ2-3; D is possibly TRBD2 (6 bases). This CDR3 is built from 14 residues. Per germline, CDR1 SGHVS and CDR2 FNYEAQ. V lost 5 bases, J lost 2 bases, and 11 bases lay in between.

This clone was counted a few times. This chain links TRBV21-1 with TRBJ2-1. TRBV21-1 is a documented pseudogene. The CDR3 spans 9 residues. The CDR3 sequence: CASSNEQFF. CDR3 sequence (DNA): TGTGCCAGCAGCAATGAGCAGTTCTTC.

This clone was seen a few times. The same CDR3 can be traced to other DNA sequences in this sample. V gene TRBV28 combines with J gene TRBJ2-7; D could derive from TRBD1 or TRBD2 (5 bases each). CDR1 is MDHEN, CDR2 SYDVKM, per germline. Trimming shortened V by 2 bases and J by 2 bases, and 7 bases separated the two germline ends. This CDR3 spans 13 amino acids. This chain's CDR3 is CASSLGGTYEQYF. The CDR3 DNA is TGTGCCAGCAGTTTAGGGGGTACCTACGAGCAGTACTTC.

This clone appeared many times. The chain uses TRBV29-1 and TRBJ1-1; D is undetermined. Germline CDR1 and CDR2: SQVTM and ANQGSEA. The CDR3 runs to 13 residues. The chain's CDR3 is CSATLGIDTEAFF. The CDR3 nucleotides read TGCAGTGCTACTCTGGGGATAGACACTGAAGCTTTCTTT. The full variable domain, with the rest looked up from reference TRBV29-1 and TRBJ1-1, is SAVISQKPSRDICQRGTSLTIQCQVDSQVTMMFWYRQQPGQSLTLIATANQGSEATYESGFVIDKFPISRPNLTFSTLTVSNMSPEDSSIYLCSATLGIDTEAFFGQGTRLTVV.

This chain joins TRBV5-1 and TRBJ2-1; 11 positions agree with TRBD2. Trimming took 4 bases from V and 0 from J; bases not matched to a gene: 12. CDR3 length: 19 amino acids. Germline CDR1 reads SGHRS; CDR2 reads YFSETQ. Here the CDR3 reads CASSRAGTSGFSSYNEQFF. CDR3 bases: TGCGCCAGCAGCCGAGCCGGGACTAGCGGCTTCAGCTCCTACAATGAGCAGTTCTTC.

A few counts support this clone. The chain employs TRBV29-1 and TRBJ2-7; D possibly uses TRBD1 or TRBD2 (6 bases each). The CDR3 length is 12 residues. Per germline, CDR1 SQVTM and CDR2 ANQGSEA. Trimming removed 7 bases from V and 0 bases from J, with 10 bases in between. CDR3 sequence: CSASGASYEQYF. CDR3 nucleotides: TGCAGCGCCTCGGGGGCCTCCTACGAGCAGTACTTC.

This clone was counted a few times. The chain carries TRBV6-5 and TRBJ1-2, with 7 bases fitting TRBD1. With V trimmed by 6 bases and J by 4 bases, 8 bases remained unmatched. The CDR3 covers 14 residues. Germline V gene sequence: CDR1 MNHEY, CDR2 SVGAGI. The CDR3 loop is CASSETGSIYGYTF. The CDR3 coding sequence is TGTGCCAGCAGCGAGACAGGGTCAATCTATGGCTACACCTTC.

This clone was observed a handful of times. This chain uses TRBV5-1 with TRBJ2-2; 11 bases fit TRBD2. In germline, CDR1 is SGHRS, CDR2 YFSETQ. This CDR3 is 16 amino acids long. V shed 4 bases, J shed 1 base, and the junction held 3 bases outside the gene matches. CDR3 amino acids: CASSLLAGGNTGELFF. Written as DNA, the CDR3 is TGCGCCAGCAGCCTCCTAGCGGGAGGGAACACCGGGGAGCTGTTTTTT.

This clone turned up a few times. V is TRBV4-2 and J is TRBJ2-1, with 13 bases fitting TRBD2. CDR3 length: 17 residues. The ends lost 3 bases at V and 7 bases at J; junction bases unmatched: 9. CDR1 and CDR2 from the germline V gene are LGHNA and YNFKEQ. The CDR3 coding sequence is TGTGCCAGCAGCCATGGCATCGGGACTAGCGGGATGAATGAGCAGTTCTTC. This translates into CASSHGIGTSGMNEQFF.